This entry lists 26 T cell receptor beta chains sequenced from one sample in a study of blood T cell repertoires in COVID-19. Assay: immunoSEQ multiplex PCR; the TCRdb copy retains only in-frame clones and omits some. The sample yields about 400,000 clones, roughly 86% seen once. Sequences were obtained from PBMCs or T cells enriched from blood (not recorded which). Receptors were obtained from a man aged 35-49 years in a cohort exposed to, infected with or recovered from COVID-19 (not recorded which).

The DNA for the CDR3 is TGTGCCTGGAGTGTTAAGGGTGGGAGGAACACCGGGGAGCTGTTTTTT. Protein product: CAWSVKGGRNTGELFF. This rearrangement joins TRBV30 to TRBJ2-2; weak D call: TRBD2 (5 bases). The V end was cut by 0 bases, the J end by 1 base, with 12 bases between. This CDR3 comprises 16 residues. Germline V gene data show CDR1 as GTSNPN and CDR2 as SVGIG (reference sequence).

The rearrangement joins TRBV10-3 to TRBJ2-3, with 9 positions matching TRBD2. Trimming took 3 bases from V and 2 from J; bases not matched to a gene: 9. This CDR3 comprises 17 residues. Germline CDR1 ENHRY, CDR2 SYGVKD. The chain's CDR3 is CAISDSTSGPNTDTQYF. For the CDR3, the DNA is TGTGCCATCAGTGATTCTACTAGCGGGCCAAACACAGATACGCAGTATTTT.

The chain couples TRBV5-6 to TRBJ2-5, with D tentatively TRBD1 (6 bases). The CDR3 is 14 residues long. Germline CDR1 SGHDT, CDR2 YYEEEE. Trimming removed 4 bases from V and 7 bases from J, with 17 bases in between. The CDR3 sequence is CASSLTGFRVTQYF. The CDR3 bases are TGTGCCAGCAGCCTGACAGGTTTCAGGGTGACCCAGTACTTC.

J is TRBJ2-1 and V is TRBV7-9; 11 bases align to TRBD2. J gave up 6 bases and V 7 bases, and 11 bases lay outside the gene matches. This CDR3 is built from 16 residues. CDR1 is SEHNR, CDR2 FQNEAQ, per germline (reference sequence). Here the CDR3 reads CASTRVAGGPGNEQFF. DNA for the CDR3: TGTGCCAGCACCAGGGTAGCGGGAGGGCCAGGCAATGAGCAGTTCTTC. The full variable domain, its missing parts supplied by reference TRBV7-9 and TRBJ2-1, is DTGVSQNPRHKITKRGQNVTFRCDPISEHNRLYWYRQTLGQGPEFLTYFQNEAQLEKSRLLSDRFSAERPKGSFSTLEIQRTEQGDSAMYLCASTRVAGGPGNEQFFGPGTRLTVL.

The rearrangement uses TRBV7-9 and TRBJ2-5; 11 bases match TRBD2. The CDR3 spans 16 residues. Losses at the gene ends were 1 base for V and 2 bases for J; bases not matched to a gene: 3. Germline V gives CDR1 SEHNR, CDR2 FQNEAQ (reference sequence). The CDR3 sequence is CASSLGVAGGQETQYF. The CDR3 coding sequence is TGTGCCAGCAGCTTAGGGGTAGCGGGAGGGCAAGAGACCCAGTACTTC.

The chain couples TRBV6-1 to TRBJ2-1, with 12 bases aligning to TRBD2. This CDR3 region has 16 residues. The V gene end was trimmed by 3 bases and the J gene end by 4 bases; junction bases not matched to a gene: 4. In germline, CDR1 is MNHNS, CDR2 SASEGT. The CDR3 DNA follows: TGTGCCAGCAGTGACAGACTAGCGGGAGTTTACAATGAGCAGTTCTTC. This gives the protein CASSDRLAGVYNEQFF.

V and J are TRBV2 and TRBJ2-7, with TRBD2 matching 12 bases. CDR3 size: 16 residues. Germline values: CDR1 SNHLY, CDR2 FYNNEI. With V trimmed by 6 bases and J by 4 bases, 10 bases remained unmatched. CDR3: CASRDMTSGRLYEQYF. CDR3 coding DNA: TGTGCCAGCAGGGATATGACTAGCGGGAGATTGTACGAGCAGTACTTC.

In this sample, this clone turned up once. This rearrangement joins TRBV19 to TRBJ1-6; D possibly corresponds to TRBD1 (6 bases). The germline V gene has CDR1 LNHDA and CDR2 SQIVND (reference sequence). V lost 3 bases, J lost 10 bases, and 10 bases lay in between. The CDR3 runs 13 residues. The CDR3 protein is CASSIPGESPLHF. CDR3 coding DNA: TGTGCCAGTAGTATCCCAGGGGAATCACCCCTCCACTTT.

This clone was seen a single time. The V call is TRBV3-1 (or the pseudogene TRBV3-2), the J call TRBJ1-1; D may be TRBD1 (5 bases). The ends were cut back, 1 base at V and 0 bases at J, with 6 bases in the middle. This CDR3 contains 14 residues. The germline gives CDR1 LGHDT, CDR2 YNNKEL (reference sequence). The CDR3 nucleotides read TGTGCCAGCAGCCAAGTACAGGTGAACACTGAAGCTTTCTTT. It specifies CASSQVQVNTEAFF.

The chain is built from TRBV4-2 and TRBJ2-3, with TRBD2 identical over 10 bases. The CDR3 length is 18 residues. Per germline, CDR1 LGHNA and CDR2 YNFKEQ. V dropped 1 base and J dropped 5; count of bases not matched to a gene: 12. This CDR3 reads CASSQVLALAGVGDTQYF. DNA of the CDR3: TGTGCCAGCAGCCAAGTCCTCGCCCTAGCGGGAGTAGGAGATACGCAGTATTTT.

Only one count was recorded for this clone. This sequence joins TRBV28 and TRBJ1-1; D is perhaps TRBD1 (5 bases). There are 16 residues in the CDR3. CDR1 is MDHEN and CDR2 is SYDVKM in the germline V gene. The germline V and J ends were trimmed by 5 bases and 1 base, with 17 bases remaining between them. The CDR3 DNA is TGTGCCAGCAGTCCGGGCCCCAGGGTAGAGAACACTGAAGCTTTCTTT. Its translation is CASSPGPRVENTEAFF.

The rearrangement joins TRBV6-5 to TRBJ1-4; D call uncertain. Germline CDR1 and CDR2: MNHEY and SVGAGI. There are 15 residues in the CDR3. V lost 7 bases, J lost 6 bases, and 18 bases lay in between. In DNA, the CDR3 is TGTGCCAGCAAGGAGGACCGGTTGCTCGATGAAAAACTGTTTTTT. It codes for CASKEDRLLDEKLFF.

The rearrangement links TRBV30 to TRBJ1-3; D possibly corresponds to TRBD1 (6 bases). Germline V gives CDR1 GTSNPN, CDR2 SVGIG (reference sequence). The V end lost 5 bases, the J end lost 1 base, and 9 bases lay between the germline ends. CDR3 length: 13 amino acids. DNA for the CDR3: TGTGCCTGGGGACAGAAGTCTGGAAACACCATATATTTT. This gives the protein CAWGQKSGNTIYF.

This clone is a singleton in its sample. The V call is TRBV19, the J call TRBJ1-2; 7 bases align to TRBD1. Germline CDR1 LNHDA, CDR2 SQIVND (reference sequence). After removal of 1 base from V and 4 bases from J, the junction contained 12 bases not matched to a gene. The CDR3 has 17 amino acids. The DNA of the CDR3 is TGTGCCAGTAGTATAGGGTACCGACAGGGCGAAGGCTATGGCTACACCTTC. It translates to CASSIGYRQGEGYGYTF.

The chain recombines TRBV6-5 with TRBJ1-5, with D possibly matching TRBD1 (6 bases). Germline V CDR1 and CDR2: MNHEY, SVGAGI. This CDR3 has 15 amino acids. V was cut by 8 bases and J by 2 bases, with 16 bases left in between. The CDR3 loop is CASSLGHMGNQPQHF. DNA of the CDR3: TGTGCCAGCTCCCTGGGACATATGGGCAATCAGCCCCAGCATTTT.

The V gene is TRBV19, the J gene TRBJ2-7; 12 nucleotides align to TRBD2. After removal of 3 bases from V and 2 bases from J, the junction contained 8 bases not matched to a gene. From germline, CDR1 is LNHDA and CDR2 SQIVND (reference sequence). CDR3 length equals 17 residues. The CDR3 DNA is TGTGCCAGTAGTATGGGTCGGACTAGCGGGGTACCCTACGAGCAGTACTTC. This codes for CASSMGRTSGVPYEQYF.

The chain has TRBV28 and TRBJ1-6, with 7 bases identical to TRBD1. CDR1 and CDR2 (germline): MDHEN, SYDVKM. With V trimmed by 8 bases and J by 6 bases, 10 bases remained unmatched. There are 15 residues in the CDR3. The CDR3 bases are TGTGCCAGCCAGAGACAGGGATGGCCTAATTCACCCCTCCACTTT. It yields the protein CASQRQGWPNSPLHF.

This clone occurred once. V usage is TRBV6-1 and J usage is TRBJ2-4; D is unclear. V dropped 3 bases and J dropped 6 bases, with 9 bases sitting between them. The V gene's germline CDR1 is MNHNS and CDR2 SASEGT. This CDR3 has 13 residues. The chain's CDR3 is CASSEWAGNIQYF. The CDR3 nucleotides read TGTGCCAGCAGTGAGTGGGCTGGAAACATTCAGTACTTC.

The V call is TRBV10-2, the J call TRBJ2-1; TRBD2 matches 12 bases. V lost 5 bases, J lost 1 base, and 12 bases stayed unmatched. The CDR3 is 19 residues long. Germline assignment: CDR1 WSHSY and CDR2 SAAADI. For the CDR3, the DNA is TGCGCCAGCAGTCCTCCTGAGGGACTAGCGGGCCATTCCTACAATGAGCAGTTCTTC. Its protein product is CASSPPEGLAGHSYNEQFF.

The rearrangement uses TRBV15 and TRBJ2-5; tentatively, D is TRBD2 (6 bases). V dropped 1 base and J dropped 2 bases, with 11 bases sitting between them. The CDR3 length is 15 residues. Germline-derived CDR1 and CDR2 are LNHNV and YYDKDF (reference sequence). Here the CDR3 reads CATSRGRLGQETQYF. The CDR3 coding sequence is TGTGCCACCAGCAGAGGCCGACTAGGGCAAGAGACCCAGTACTTC. The complete variable domain, with remaining parts taken from reference TRBV15 and TRBJ2-5, reads DAMVIQNPRYQVTQFGKPVTLSCSQTLNHNVMYWYQQKSSQAPKLLFHYYDKDFNNEADTPDNFQSRRPNTSFCFLDIRSPGLGDTAMYLCATSRGRLGQETQYFGPGTRLLVL.

This CDR3 reads CASSAGGTSNQPQHF. The CDR3 DNA reads as TGTGCCAGCAGCGCTGGGGGGACGAGCAATCAGCCCCAGCATTTT. The chain has TRBV9 and TRBJ1-5, with D perhaps matching TRBD1 (5 bases). V lost 3 bases and J 1 base, leaving 11 bases between the germline ends. CDR3 length equals 15 residues. Looked up from germline, CDR1 is SGDLS and CDR2 is YYNGEE.

The chain joins TRBV4-2 to TRBJ2-3, with D unresolved. V shed 0 bases and J shed 2 bases, with 6 bases lying between them. In germline, CDR1 is LGHNA, CDR2 YNFKEQ. The CDR3 loop spans 14 amino acids. The CDR3 region has the DNA TGTGCCAGCAGCCAAGATCTTATCACAGATACGCAGTATTTT. It translates to CASSQDLITDTQYF.

The rearrangement uses TRBV18 and TRBJ2-3; 12 nucleotides line up with TRBD1. After removal of 3 bases from V and 3 bases from J, the junction contained 4 bases not matched to a gene. The germline CDR1 and CDR2 sequences are KGHSH and LQKENI. CDR3 length: 16 residues. The CDR3 nucleotides read TGTGCCAGCTCACCCCGGGACAGGGGGCAAACAGATACGCAGTATTTT. Translation: CASSPRDRGQTDTQYF. Together with reference TRBV18 and TRBJ2-3, the CDR3 gives the full variable domain: NAGVMQNPRHLVRRRGQEARLRCSPMKGHSHVYWYRQLPEEGLKFMVYLQKENIIDESGMPKERFSAEFPKEGPSILRIQQVVRGDSAAYFCASSPRDRGQTDTQYFGPGTRLTVL.

The genes are TRBV3-1 (or the pseudogene TRBV3-2) and TRBJ1-2, with D tentatively TRBD1 (5 bases). Trimming stripped 3 bases from V and 11 bases from J, with 13 bases between. The CDR3 sequence is 12 residues long. Germline assignment: CDR1 LGHDT and CDR2 YNNKEL (reference sequence). CDR3 loop: CASSHLRGGYTF. In nucleotides, the CDR3 is TGTGCCAGCAGCCACTTAAGGGGCGGATACACCTTC.

V usage is TRBV19 and J usage is TRBJ2-1; 9 bases are shared with TRBD2. Germline lookup yields CDR1 LNHDA and CDR2 SQIVND (reference sequence). V was pared by 4 bases and J by 7 bases, with 5 bases of the junction left unmatched. The CDR3 totals 14 residues. CDR3 sequence (DNA): TGTGCCAGTAGTAGCGGGAGGGCCTTAAATGAGCAGTTCTTC. Translation gives CASSSGRALNEQFF.

The CDR3 sequence is CASSLWTGKSEKLFF. The CDR3 DNA follows: TGTGCCAGCAGCTTATGGACAGGGAAGAGTGAAAAACTGTTTTTT. The V and J genes are TRBV7-9 and TRBJ1-4; TRBD1 matches 8 bases. Trimming cost V 2 bases and J 7 bases; bases outside gene matches: 6. Germline V gene sequence: CDR1 SEHNR, CDR2 FQNEAQ (reference sequence). The CDR3 extends over 15 amino acids. The whole variable domain, filled in from reference TRBV7-9 and TRBJ1-4, reads DTGVSQNPRHKITKRGQNVTFRCDPISEHNRLYWYRQTLGQGPEFLTYFQNEAQLEKSRLLSDRFSAERPKGSFSTLEIQRTEQGDSAMYLCASSLWTGKSEKLFFGSGTQLSVL.